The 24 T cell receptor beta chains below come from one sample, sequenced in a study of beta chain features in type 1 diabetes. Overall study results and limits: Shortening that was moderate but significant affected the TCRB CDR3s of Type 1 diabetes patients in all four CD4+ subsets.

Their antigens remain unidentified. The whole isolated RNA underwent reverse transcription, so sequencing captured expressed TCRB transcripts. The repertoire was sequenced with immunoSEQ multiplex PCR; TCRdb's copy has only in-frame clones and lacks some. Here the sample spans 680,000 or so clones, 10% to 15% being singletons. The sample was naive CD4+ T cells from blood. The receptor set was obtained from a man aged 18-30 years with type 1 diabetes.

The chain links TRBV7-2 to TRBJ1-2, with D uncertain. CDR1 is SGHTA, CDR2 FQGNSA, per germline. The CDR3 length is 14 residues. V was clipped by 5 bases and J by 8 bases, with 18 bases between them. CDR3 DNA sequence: TGTGCCAGCAGCCCGCGTACCCGATACGGCGGCTACACCTTC. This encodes CASSPRTRYGGYTF.

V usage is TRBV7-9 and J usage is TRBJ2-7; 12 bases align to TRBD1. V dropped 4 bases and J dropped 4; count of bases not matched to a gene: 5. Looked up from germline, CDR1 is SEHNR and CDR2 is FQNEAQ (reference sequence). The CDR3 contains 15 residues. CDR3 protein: CASSSRDRGQYEQYF. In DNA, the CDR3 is TGTGCCAGCAGCTCCCGGGACAGGGGGCAATACGAGCAGTACTTC.

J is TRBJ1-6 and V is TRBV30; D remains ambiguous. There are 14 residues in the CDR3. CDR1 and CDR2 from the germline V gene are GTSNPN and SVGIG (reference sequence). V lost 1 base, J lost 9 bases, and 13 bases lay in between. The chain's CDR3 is CAWSALGRISPLHF. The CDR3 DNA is TGTGCCTGGAGTGCCCTCGGGAGGATTTCACCCCTCCACTTT.

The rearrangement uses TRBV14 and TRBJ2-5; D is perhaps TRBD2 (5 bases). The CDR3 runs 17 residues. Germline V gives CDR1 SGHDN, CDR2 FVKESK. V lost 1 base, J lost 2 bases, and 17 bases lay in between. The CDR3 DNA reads TGTGCCAGCAGCCAAGCCGAGGCTAGCCGACAACAAGAGACCCAGTACTTC. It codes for CASSQAEASRQQETQYF.

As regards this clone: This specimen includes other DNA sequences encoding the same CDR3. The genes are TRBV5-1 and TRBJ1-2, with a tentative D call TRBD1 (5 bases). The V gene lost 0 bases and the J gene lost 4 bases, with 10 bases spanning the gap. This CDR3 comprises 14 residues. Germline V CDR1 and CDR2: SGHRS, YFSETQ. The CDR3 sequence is CASSLAGSSYGYTF. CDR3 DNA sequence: TGCGCCAGCAGCTTGGCAGGGTCATCCTATGGCTACACCTTC. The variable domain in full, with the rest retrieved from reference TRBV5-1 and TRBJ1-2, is KAGVTQTPRYLIKTRGQQVTLSCSPISGHRSVSWYQQTPGQGLQFLFEYFSETQRNKGNFPGRFSGRQFSNSRSEMNVSTLELGDSALYLCASSLAGSSYGYTFGSGTRLTVV.

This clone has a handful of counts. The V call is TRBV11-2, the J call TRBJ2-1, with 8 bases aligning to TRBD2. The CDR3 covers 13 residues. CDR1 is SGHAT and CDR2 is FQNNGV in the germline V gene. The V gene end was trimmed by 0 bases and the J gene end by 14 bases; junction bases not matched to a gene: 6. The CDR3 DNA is TGTGCCAGCAGCTTAGACCGGGGTAGCGGGGAGTTCTTC. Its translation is CASSLDRGSGEFF.

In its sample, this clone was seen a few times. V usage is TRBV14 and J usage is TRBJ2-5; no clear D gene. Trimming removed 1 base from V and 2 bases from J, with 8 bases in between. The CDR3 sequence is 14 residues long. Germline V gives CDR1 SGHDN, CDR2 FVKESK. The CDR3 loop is CASSQGSYQETQYF. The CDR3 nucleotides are TGTGCCAGCAGCCAAGGGAGCTATCAAGAGACCCAGTACTTC.

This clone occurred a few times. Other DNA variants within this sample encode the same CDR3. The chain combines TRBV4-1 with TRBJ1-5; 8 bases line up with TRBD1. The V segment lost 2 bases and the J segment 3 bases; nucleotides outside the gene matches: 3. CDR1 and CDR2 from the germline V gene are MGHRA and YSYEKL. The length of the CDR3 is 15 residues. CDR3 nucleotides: TGCGCCAGCAGCCAACCGGACAGGGACAATCAGCCCCAGCATTTT. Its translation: CASSQPDRDNQPQHF.

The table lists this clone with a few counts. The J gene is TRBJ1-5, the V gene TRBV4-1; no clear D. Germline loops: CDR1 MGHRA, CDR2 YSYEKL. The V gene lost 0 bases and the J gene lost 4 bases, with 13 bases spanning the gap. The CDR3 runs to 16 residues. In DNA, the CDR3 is TGCGCCAGCAGCCAAGACCGAGAACTAAGGAATCAGCCCCAGCATTTT. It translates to CASSQDRELRNQPQHF.

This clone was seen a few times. CDR3: CASSPALANEQFF. CDR3 DNA: TGTGCCAGCAGTCCCGCCCTAGCCAATGAGCAGTTCTTC. The gene calls are TRBV27 and TRBJ2-1, with D tentatively TRBD2 (5 bases). There are 13 residues in the CDR3. V was shortened by 5 bases and J by 6 bases, with 11 bases between the two germline ends. Looked up from germline, CDR1 is MNHEY and CDR2 is SMNVEV (reference sequence).

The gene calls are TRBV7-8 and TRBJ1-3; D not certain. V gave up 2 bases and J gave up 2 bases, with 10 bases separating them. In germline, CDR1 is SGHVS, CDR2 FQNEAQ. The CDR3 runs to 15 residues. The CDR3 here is CASSLTPETGNTIYF. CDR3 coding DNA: TGTGCCAGCAGCTTAACGCCGGAAACTGGAAACACCATATATTTT.

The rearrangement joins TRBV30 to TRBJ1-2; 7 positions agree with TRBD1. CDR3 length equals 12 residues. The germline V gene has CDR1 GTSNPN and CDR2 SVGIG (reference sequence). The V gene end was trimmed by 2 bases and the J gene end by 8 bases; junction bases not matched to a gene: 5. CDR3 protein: CAWSSRQGGYTF. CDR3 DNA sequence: TGTGCCTGGAGTTCGCGACAGGGAGGCTACACCTTC.

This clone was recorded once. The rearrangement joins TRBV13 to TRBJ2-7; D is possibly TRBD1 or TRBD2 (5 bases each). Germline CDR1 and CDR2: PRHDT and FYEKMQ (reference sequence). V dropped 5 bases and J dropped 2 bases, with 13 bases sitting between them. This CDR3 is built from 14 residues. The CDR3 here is CASSLNRDAYEQYF. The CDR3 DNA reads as TGTGCCAGCAGCCTAAACCGGGACGCCTACGAGCAGTACTTC.

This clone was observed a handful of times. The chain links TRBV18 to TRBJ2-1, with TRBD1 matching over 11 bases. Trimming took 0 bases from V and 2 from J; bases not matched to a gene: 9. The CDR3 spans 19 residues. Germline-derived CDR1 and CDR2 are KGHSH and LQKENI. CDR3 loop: CASSPPRTGGSLTYNEQFF. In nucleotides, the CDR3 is TGTGCCAGCTCACCACCGAGGACAGGGGGCTCATTAACCTACAATGAGCAGTTCTTC. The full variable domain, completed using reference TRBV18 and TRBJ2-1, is NAGVMQNPRHLVRRRGQEARLRCSPMKGHSHVYWYRQLPEEGLKFMVYLQKENIIDESGMPKERFSAEFPKEGPSILRIQQVVRGDSAAYFCASSPPRTGGSLTYNEQFFGPGTRLTVL.

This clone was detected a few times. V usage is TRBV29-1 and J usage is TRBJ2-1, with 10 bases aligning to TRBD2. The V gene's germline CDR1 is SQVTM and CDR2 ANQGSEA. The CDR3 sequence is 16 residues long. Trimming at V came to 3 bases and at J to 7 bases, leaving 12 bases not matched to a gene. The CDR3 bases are TGCAGCGTTGATAAGGCGGCTAGCGGGGGAGGTAATGAGCAGTTCTTC. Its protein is CSVDKAASGGGNEQFF.

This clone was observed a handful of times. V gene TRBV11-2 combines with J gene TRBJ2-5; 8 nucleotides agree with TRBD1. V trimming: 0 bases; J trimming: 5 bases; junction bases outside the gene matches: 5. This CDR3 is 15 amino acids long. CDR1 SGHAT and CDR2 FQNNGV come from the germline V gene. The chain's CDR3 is CASSLEDRVTETQYF. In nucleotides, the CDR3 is TGTGCCAGCAGCTTAGAGGACAGGGTAACGGAGACCCAGTACTTC. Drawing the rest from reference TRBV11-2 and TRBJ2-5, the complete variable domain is EAGVAQSPRYKIIEKRQSVAFWCNPISGHATLYWYQQILGQGPKLLIQFQNNGVVDDSQLPKDRFSAERLKGVDSTLKIQPAKLEDSAVYLCASSLEDRVTETQYFGPGTRLLVL.

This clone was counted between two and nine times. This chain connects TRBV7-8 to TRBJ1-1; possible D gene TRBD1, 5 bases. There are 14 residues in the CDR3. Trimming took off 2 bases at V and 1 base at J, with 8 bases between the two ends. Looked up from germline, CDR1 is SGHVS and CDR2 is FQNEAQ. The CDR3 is CASSLWRGNTEAFF. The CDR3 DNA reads TGTGCCAGCAGCTTATGGAGGGGGAACACTGAAGCTTTCTTT.

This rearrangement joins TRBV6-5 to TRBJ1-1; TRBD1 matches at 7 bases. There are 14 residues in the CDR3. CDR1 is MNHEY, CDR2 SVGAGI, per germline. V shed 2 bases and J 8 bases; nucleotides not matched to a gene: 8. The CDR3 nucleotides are TGTGCCAGCAGTTACGGGACAGTCGCTGACGAAGCTTTCTTT. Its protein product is CASSYGTVADEAFF.

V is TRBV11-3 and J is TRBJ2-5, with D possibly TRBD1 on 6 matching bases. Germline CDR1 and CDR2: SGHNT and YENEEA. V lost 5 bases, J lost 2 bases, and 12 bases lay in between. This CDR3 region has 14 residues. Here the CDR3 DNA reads TGTGCCAGCAGCCCCCCAAGGGGGCAAGAGACCCAGTACTTC. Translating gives CASSPPRGQETQYF.

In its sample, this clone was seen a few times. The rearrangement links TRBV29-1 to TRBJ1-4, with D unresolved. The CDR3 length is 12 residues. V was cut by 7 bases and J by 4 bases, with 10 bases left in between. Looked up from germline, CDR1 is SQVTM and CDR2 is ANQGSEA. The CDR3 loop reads CSAWTDNEKLFF. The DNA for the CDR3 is TGCAGCGCATGGACGGATAATGAAAAACTGTTTTTT.

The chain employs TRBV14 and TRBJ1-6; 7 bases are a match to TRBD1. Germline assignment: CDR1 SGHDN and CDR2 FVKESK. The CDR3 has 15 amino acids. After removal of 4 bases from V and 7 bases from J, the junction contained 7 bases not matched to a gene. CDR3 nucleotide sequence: TGTGCCAGCAGCCCGCAGGGGGTGAACAATTCACCCCTCCACTTT. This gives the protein CASSPQGVNNSPLHF.

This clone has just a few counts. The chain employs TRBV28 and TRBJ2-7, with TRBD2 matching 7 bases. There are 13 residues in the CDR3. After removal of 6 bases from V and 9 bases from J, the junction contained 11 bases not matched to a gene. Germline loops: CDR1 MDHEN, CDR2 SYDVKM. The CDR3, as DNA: TGTGCCAGCAGCCTGGGGAGGGAAAGAGCGCAGTACTTC. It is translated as CASSLGRERAQYF.

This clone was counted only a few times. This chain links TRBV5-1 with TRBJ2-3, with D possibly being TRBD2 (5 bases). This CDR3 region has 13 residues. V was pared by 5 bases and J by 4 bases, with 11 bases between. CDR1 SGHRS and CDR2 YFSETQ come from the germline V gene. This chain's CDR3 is CASRTRGPDTQYF. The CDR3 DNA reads TGCGCCAGCAGGACCCGAGGGCCAGATACGCAGTATTTT.

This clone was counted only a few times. Here the CDR3 reads CATSPQTGVPGELFF. The DNA for the CDR3 is TGTGCCACCTCCCCGCAGACAGGCGTTCCCGGGGAGCTGTTTTTT. V usage is TRBV6-1 and J usage is TRBJ2-2, with D possibly matching TRBD1 (6 bases). CDR3 length: 15 amino acids. V was pared by 10 bases and J by 6 bases, with 21 bases between. Germline V gene sequence: CDR1 MNHNS, CDR2 SASEGT.